This passage covers 15 T cell receptor beta chains from one sample sequenced in a study of tumor and adjacent non-tumor tissue in lung cancer. The template was RNA from unsorted bulk tissue. Distant lung tissue was collected more than 3 cm away from the tumor edge. Three rounds of nested PCR, following a modified ARM-PCR protocol, produced the TCRbeta library. TCRdb independently ran MiXCR on the multiplex PCR reads; one entry per CDR3 protein. This sample has tens of thousands of distinct CDR3 sequences, with nearly 70% found just once. Sequencing input: distant non-tumor lung tissue. These receptors were collected from a woman aged 45-59 years with non-small cell lung cancer.

As concerns this clonotype: Mismatch with germline at one junction end may stem from a read error. This chain uses TRBV7-2 with TRBJ1-5, with no clear D. Germline V CDR1 and CDR2: SGHTA, FQGNSA. This CDR3 is built from 13 residues. CDR3 amino acids: CASNLDVKQPQHF. The DNA for the CDR3 is TGTGCCAGCAACTTAGACGTAAAACAGCCCCAGCATTTT.

About this clonotype itself: A much larger clone is a single base away; this may be a read error. The V call is TRBV6-2 or TRBV6-3, the J call TRBJ1-5, with unresolved D. In germline, CDR1 is MNHEY, CDR2 SVGEGT. V lost 6 bases and J 0 bases, leaving 12 bases between the germline ends. The CDR3 is made up of 15 amino acids. The CDR3 DNA sequence: TGTGCCAGCAGGCTGCAATTAAATAGCAATCAGCCCCAGCATTTT. Translated: CASRLQLNSNQPQHF.

J is TRBJ2-1 and V is TRBV11-2; D is perhaps TRBD1 or TRBD2 (7 bases each). This CDR3 is 13 amino acids long. Between the trimmed V and J ends, which lost 5 bases and 9 bases, there was a span of 14 bases. Germline CDR1 is SGHAT and CDR2 is FQNNGV. The CDR3 nucleotides read TGTGCCAGCAGCCTAACAGGGGAGGGTGAGCAGTTCTTC. Translating gives CASSLTGEGEQFF.

Worth noting for this clonotype: A single base separates this from a much larger clone, so it may be a read error. V gene TRBV5-6 combines with J gene TRBJ2-3; TRBD1 agrees at 8 bases. Germline CDR1 and CDR2: SGHDT and YYEEEE. The CDR3 covers 15 residues. V trimming: 3 bases; J trimming: 2 bases; junction bases outside the gene matches: 5. Written as DNA, the CDR3 is TGTGCCAGCAGCTCCCTGGGACAGGACACAGATACGCAGTATTTT. This gives the protein CASSSLGQDTDTQYF. Using reference TRBV5-6 and TRBJ2-3 for the parts outside the CDR3, the full variable domain is DAGVTQSPTHLIKTRGQQVTLRCSPKSGHDTVSWYQQALGQGPQFIFQYYEEEERQRGNFPDRFSGHQFPNYSSELNVNALLLGDSALYLCASSSLGQDTDTQYFGPGTRLTVL.

This chain connects TRBV20-1 to TRBJ2-7, with D possibly matching TRBD2 (5 bases). Germline V lookup: CDR1 DFQATT, CDR2 SNEGSKA (reference sequence). The CDR3 runs 13 residues. The V end was cut by 1 base, the J end by 12 bases, with 19 bases between. In nucleotides, the CDR3 is TGCAGTGCTAGAGGTGAACTAGGCTACGTGCTGTACTTC. Translation gives CSARGELGYVLYF.

About this clonotype: At one end the junction does not follow the germline gene, possibly because of a read error. This chain joins TRBV28 and TRBJ1-5; D is ambiguous. Germline V CDR1 and CDR2: MDHEN, SYDVKM. The CDR3 sequence is 13 residues long. CDR3 sequence (DNA): TGTGCCAGCAGTTCTTCCAACAATCAGCCCAAGCATTTT. It yields the protein CASSSSNNQPKHF.

Points on this clonotype: A much larger clone differs from this one at a single base, so this may be a read error. The chain carries TRBV6-6 and TRBJ1-3; maybe TRBD1 (5 bases). CDR1 and CDR2 from the germline V gene are MNHNY and SVGAGI (reference sequence). This CDR3 comprises 16 residues. The V end was cut by 0 bases, the J end by 6 bases, with 15 bases between. The CDR3 spells CASSYSYTGRENTIYF. The CDR3 DNA sequence: TGTGCCAGCAGTTACTCGTATACAGGACGGGAAAACACCATATATTTT.

This clonotype appeared many times. The chain recombines TRBV10-3 with TRBJ2-5, with a possible D match to TRBD2 (6 bases). This CDR3 region has 15 residues. Per the germline V gene, CDR1 is ENHRY and CDR2 is SYGVKD. Between the trimmed V and J ends, which lost 3 bases and 4 bases, there was a span of 15 bases. For the CDR3, the DNA is TGTGCCATCAGTGAACTCCCGGGAGTCGGAGAGACCCAGTACTTC. Translating gives CAISELPGVGETQYF.

The chain couples TRBV28 to TRBJ2-3; no reliable D call. The V end was cut by 4 bases, the J end by 2 bases, with 10 bases between. The CDR3 is made up of 14 amino acids. Per the germline V gene, CDR1 is MDHEN and CDR2 is SYDVKM. The CDR3 loop is CASSSKGNTDTQYF. CDR3 coding DNA: TGTGCCAGCAGTTCGAAAGGGAACACAGATACGCAGTATTTT.

This clonotype was observed a handful of times. This may arise from a read error, as a much more abundant clone is one base away. The chain employs TRBV4-2 and TRBJ2-2, with a possible D match to TRBD1 (6 bases). CDR3 length equals 14 residues. Per germline, CDR1 LGHNA and CDR2 YNFKEQ. The CDR3 nucleotides read TGTACCAGCAGCCAAGAGCAGGGGACCGGGGAGCTGTTTTTT. This gives the protein CTSSQEQGTGELFF.

Notes on this clonotype: This clone may be a read error of a much larger clone one base away. The rearrangement links TRBV20-1 to TRBJ2-7; D not certain. V was trimmed by 3 bases and J by 6 bases, leaving 18 bases between them. Germline CDR1 is DFQATT and CDR2 is SNEGSKA (reference sequence). The CDR3 spans 14 residues. The CDR3 sequence is CSASVQEIMGEQYF. The CDR3 DNA sequence: TGCAGTGCTAGCGTCCAGGAGATTATGGGCGAGCAGTACTTC.

As to this clonotype: Possible read error: a much larger clone is one base away. The V call is TRBV20-1, the J call TRBJ2-7; a possible D gene is TRBD2 (6 bases). Germline CDR1 is DFQATT and CDR2 is SNEGSKA (reference sequence). V lost 6 bases and J lost 4, with 22 bases in between. The CDR3 length is 15 residues. CDR3 sequence (DNA): TGCAGTGCCAATACTCGGACTACCGGGAAGTACGAGCAGTACTTC. This gives the protein CSANTRTTGKYEQYF.

Worth noting for this clonotype: One base away lies a much larger clone, so this may be a sequencing read error. The rearrangement joins TRBV20-1 to TRBJ2-1, with a possible D match to TRBD2 (6 bases). Trimming left V 6 bases short and J 0 bases short, with 12 bases between. CDR1 DFQATT and CDR2 SNEGSKA come from the germline V gene (reference sequence). The CDR3 totals 14 residues. This CDR3 reads CSALVAASYNEQFF. CDR3 DNA: TGCAGTGCCCTAGTAGCGGCCTCCTACAATGAGCAGTTCTTC.

V gene TRBV29-1 combines with J gene TRBJ2-7, with a tentative D call TRBD1 (5 bases). This CDR3 is 13 amino acids long. V lost 7 bases, J lost 3 bases, and 16 bases lay in between. CDR1 is SQVTM, CDR2 ANQGSEA, per germline. CDR3 nucleotide sequence: TGCAGCGCTGGACCCCCGGACAACTACGAGCAGTACTTC. Amino acids: CSAGPPDNYEQYF.

V is TRBV14 and J is TRBJ2-5; TRBD2 agrees at 8 bases. Germline assignment: CDR1 SGHDN and CDR2 FVKESK. Unmatched junction bases numbered 12, after V lost 4 bases and J lost 5 bases. The CDR3 has 16 amino acids. The CDR3 protein is CASSPRTSSFHETQYF. DNA for the CDR3: TGTGCCAGCAGCCCTAGGACTAGCAGTTTCCATGAGACCCAGTACTTC.